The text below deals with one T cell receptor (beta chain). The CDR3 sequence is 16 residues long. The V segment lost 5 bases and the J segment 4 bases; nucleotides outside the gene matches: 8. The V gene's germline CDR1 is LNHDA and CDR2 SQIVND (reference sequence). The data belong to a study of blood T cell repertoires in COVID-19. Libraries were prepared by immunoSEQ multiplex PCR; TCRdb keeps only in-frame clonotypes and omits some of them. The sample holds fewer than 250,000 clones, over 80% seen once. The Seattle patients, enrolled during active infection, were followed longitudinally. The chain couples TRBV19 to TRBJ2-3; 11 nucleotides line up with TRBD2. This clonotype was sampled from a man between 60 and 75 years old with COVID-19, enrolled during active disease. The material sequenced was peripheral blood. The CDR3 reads CASSDILAGVADTQYF. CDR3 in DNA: TGTGCCAGTAGTGACATACTAGCGGGAGTAGCAGATACGCAGTATTTT.